The present TCR beta chain was sequenced within a study of cytomegalovirus exposure and HLA in healthy donors. The PCR used 60 Vbeta and 13 Jbeta primers. Sequencing was performed with immunoSEQ multiplex PCR; in TCRdb, only in-frame clones are kept and a portion is missing. This sample yields about 150,000 clones, of which 75% are seen a single time; over 6% belongs to the top ten. Turning to this clone: Antigen unknown.

Trimming removed 7 bases from V and 7 bases from J, with 16 bases in between. Germline V lookup: CDR1 MDHEN, CDR2 SYDVKM. This CDR3 contains 13 residues. Study-level results: It was reported that the classifier diagnosed cytomegalovirus status with high specificity and sensitivity in both the original and validation cohorts. Apparent HLA restriction characterized most CMV-associated TCR beta chains in a later analysis. Association with HLA alleles at 0.05 false discovery rate was found for 15,000 to 20,000 TCR beta sequences in a later analysis. Later analysis demonstrated an association between a missense DCLRE1C variant and TCR beta V- and J-gene trimming.

The sample consisted of PBMCs. The clonotype was recovered from a man aged 25-45 years in good health and CMV-seronegative. The chain couples TRBV28 to TRBJ2-5; D is ambiguous. The CDR3 coding sequence is TGTGCCAGCACCCCACCGAACTCCGGGACCCAGTACTTC. Translated: CASTPPNSGTQYF. The variable domain in full, completed from reference TRBV28 and TRBJ2-5, reads DVKVTQSSRYLVKRTGEKVFLECVQDMDHENMFWYRQDPGLGLRLIYFSYDVKMKEKGDIPEGYSVSREKKERFSLILESASTNQTSMYLCASTPPNSGTQYFGPGTRLLVL.